Listed below are T cell receptor beta chains from one sample, sequenced in a study of T cells in tumors after PD-1 blockade. TCRdb's table, derived via immunoSEQ multiplex PCR, lists solely in-frame clones and lacks some. The table has 10,000 to 15,000 clones, 55% to 80% seen once. Here the sequenced sample was tumor tissue, taken before anti-PD-1 treatment. The receptors were sampled from a human donor with cutaneous squamous cell carcinoma. The CDR3 runs from the conserved cysteine through the conserved F or W. The D gene is left open where the match is weak. Clone size appears in some rows only: once, few, many, or a class for an expanded clone.

D	J	size	V	DNA	CDR3
-	TRBJ2-7	-	TRBV9	TGTGCCAGCAGCGCTCAGGGGAATGGAGCCTACGAGCAGTACTTC	CASSAQGNGAYEQYF
-	TRBJ1-5	few	TRBV10-3	TGTGCCATCAGCGCAGACACTAGCAATCAGCCCCAGCATTTT	CAISADTSNQPQHF
-	TRBJ1-2	-	TRBV25-1	TGTGCCAGCAGTGAATCGGGCAATGGCTACACCTTC	CASSESGNGYTF
TRBD2	TRBJ2-7	-	TRBV19	TGTGCCAGTAACCCGGGACTAGCGAGGTCCTACGAGCAGTACTTC	CASNPGLARSYEQYF
-	TRBJ2-7	-	TRBV12-3/TRBV12-4	TGTGCCAGCAGTTTACCGGCTCTCTACGAGCAGTACTTC	CASSLPALYEQYF
TRBD2	TRBJ2-7	-	TRBV7-2	TGTGCCAGCAGCTTAGGTAGCGGGAGCTCCTACGAGCAGTACTTC	CASSLGSGSSYEQYF
TRBD1	TRBJ1-1	-	TRBV6-4	TGTGCCAGCAGTGGGGAGGGGGGGACAGCTGAAGCTTTCTTT	CASSGEGGTAEAFF
TRBD2	TRBJ2-4	-	TRBV29-1	TGCAGCCCCGGGACTAGCGGGATGTCTGTCAAAAACATTCAGTACTTC	CSPGTSGMSVKNIQYF
-	TRBJ1-3	-	TRBV2	TGTGCCAGCAGCCTCGGACAGAGCTCTGGAAACACCATATATTTT	CASSLGQSSGNTIYF
TRBD1	TRBJ2-7	-	TRBV2	TGTGCCAGCAGGGGGCGGCAGGGGGCATATCGGTACGAGCAGTACTTC	CASRGRQGAYRYEQYF
-	TRBJ1-2	-	TRBV29-1	TGCAGCGTTGTGCTCGCAGGGCGCGGCTACACCTTC	CSVVLAGRGYTF
-	TRBJ1-2	few	TRBV2	TGTGCCAGCAGTCGGCGTGAATTTTATGGCTACACCTTC	CASSRREFYGYTF